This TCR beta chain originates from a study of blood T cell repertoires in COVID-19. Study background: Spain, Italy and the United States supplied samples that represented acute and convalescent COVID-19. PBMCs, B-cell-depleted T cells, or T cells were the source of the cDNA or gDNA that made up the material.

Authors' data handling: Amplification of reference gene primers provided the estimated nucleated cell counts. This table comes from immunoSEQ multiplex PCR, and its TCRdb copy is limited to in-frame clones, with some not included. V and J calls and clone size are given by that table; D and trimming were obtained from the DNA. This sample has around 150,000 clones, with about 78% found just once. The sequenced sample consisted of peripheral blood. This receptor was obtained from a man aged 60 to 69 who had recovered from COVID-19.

The CDR3 nucleotides are TGTGCCAGTAGTATTAAAGAGGGAGGTAAGAAACTGTTTTTT. It yields the protein CASSIKEGGKKLFF. This chain connects TRBV19 to TRBJ1-4; D unresolved. V was clipped by 3 bases and J by 11 bases, with 16 bases between them. The CDR3 runs 14 residues. Germline V gene data show CDR1 as LNHDA and CDR2 as SQIVND (reference sequence).